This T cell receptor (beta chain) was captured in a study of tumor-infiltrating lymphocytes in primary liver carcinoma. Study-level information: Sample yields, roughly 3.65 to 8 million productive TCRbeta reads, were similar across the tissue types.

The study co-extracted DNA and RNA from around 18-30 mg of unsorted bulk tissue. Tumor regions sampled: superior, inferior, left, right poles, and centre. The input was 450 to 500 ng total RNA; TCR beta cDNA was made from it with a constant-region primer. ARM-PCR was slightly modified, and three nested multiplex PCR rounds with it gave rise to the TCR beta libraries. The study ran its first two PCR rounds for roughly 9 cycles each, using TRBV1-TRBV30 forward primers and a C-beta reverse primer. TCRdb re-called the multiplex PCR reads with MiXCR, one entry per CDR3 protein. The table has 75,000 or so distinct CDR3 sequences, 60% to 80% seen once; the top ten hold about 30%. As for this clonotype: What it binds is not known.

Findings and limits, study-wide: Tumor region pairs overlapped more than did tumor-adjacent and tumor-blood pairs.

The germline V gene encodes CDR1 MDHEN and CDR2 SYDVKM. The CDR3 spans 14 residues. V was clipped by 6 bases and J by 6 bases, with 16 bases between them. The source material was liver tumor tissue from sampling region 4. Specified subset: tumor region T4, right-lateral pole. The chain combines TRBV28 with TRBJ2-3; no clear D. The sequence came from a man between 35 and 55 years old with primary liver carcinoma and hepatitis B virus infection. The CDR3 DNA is TGTGCCAGCAGCCTTAGCTGGAGTGACGATACGCAGTATTTT. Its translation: CASSLSWSDDTQYF.